This T cell receptor beta chain was sequenced in a study of OX40 agonist ivuxolimab in advanced cancers. Context from the whole study: Ivuxolimab, which targeted the costimulatory receptor OX40 (CD134), was an agonistic, fully human IgG2 monoclonal antibody. Peripheral TCRbeta sequencing was intended to test whether TCR sequence diversity was altered and clonal T-cell expansion was caused by ivuxolimab. Of the roughly 53 patients in dose escalation, about 20 had hepatocellular carcinoma, about 15 had melanoma, 9 had renal cell carcinoma and 9 had head and neck cancer. Intravenous ivuxolimab was administered to patients every 2 weeks at six dose levels: 0.01, 0.1, 0.3, 1.5, 3 and 10 mg/kg. Partial responses were achieved by three dose-escalation patients, of whom one had hepatocellular carcinoma and two had cutaneous melanoma. In the dose-escalation cohort, roughly four fifths of patients were male, and the mean age was roughly 60 years, with a range of roughly 23 to 85. Prior anti-PD-1, anti-PD-L1 or anti-CTLA-4 therapy was permitted, and checkpoint inhibitors had been received by approximately 39% of dose-escalation patients. The paper describes the monotherapy dose-escalation part (N = 52 patients) of the phase I trial of ivuxolimab.

The paper's findings and limits, for the study overall: In the 0.1-3.0 mg/kg groups, partial responders had among the lowest normalized peripheral clonal expansion, particularly in CD8+ T cells. After ivuxolimab, CD8+ T cells had more expanded clones than CD4+ T cells on average. Low levels of normalized T-cell clonal expansion were also shown by some nonresponding patients. At doses of 0.1 to 3.0 mg/kg, clonal expansion of both CD4+ and CD8+ T cells in blood was seen between baseline and week 6. Which antigens the clonally expanded peripheral T cells were specific for was not determined.

The CDR3 has 16 amino acids, counting the end cysteine and phenylalanine. Only the CDR3 DNA stays, 48 bases, in frame from base 1. Trimming costs V 2 bases and J 6 bases, and their ends lie 18 bases apart. From the germline V gene, CDR1 is SGHRS and CDR2 is YFSETQ. The trial excluded patients who had a history of autoimmune disease or who were on systemic immunosuppression. In every dose cohort, peripheral blood was drawn for TCR sequencing at baseline, cycle 4 day 1, and cycle 7 day 1. Samples came from an open-label, multicenter, first-in-human phase I dose-escalation trial of ivuxolimab. The trial enrolled adults with locally advanced or metastatic head and neck squamous cell, hepatocellular, melanoma or renal cell carcinoma. Before TCR sequencing, CD4+ and CD8+ T cells were separately sorted from peripheral blood. Notes on this clone: Its antigen specificity is not known. No base-level quality is on record; no much larger clone is a single base apart.

For sequencing of the TCRbeta CDR3 region, genomic DNA was extracted from the sorted cells. TCRbeta CDR3 regions were sequenced using the immunoSEQ Assay. Entries here come from immuneACCESS through TCRdb and include only in-frame sequences with V and J called. Some clones fail to appear in such tables; in the studies checked, an unresolved V gene covers under half of the shortfall, and the cause of the remainder is unknown. The sample includes tens of thousands of clones, with about 88% observed a single time. The ten most abundant clones make up under 20% of the sample. The sequence joins TRBV5-1 to TRBJ2-1; the D gene is possibly TRBD1 or TRBD2, each agreeing over 5 bases. The TCR was taken from an adult with an advanced solid tumor such as melanoma, head and neck, liver or kidney cancer. The specimen comprised CD4+ or CD8+ T cells sorted from blood, sampled in a trial of the OX40 agonist ivuxolimab. The DNA reads as follows: TGCGCCAGCAGCTTCTCGACGGGGACCCTCTCCAATGAGCAGTTCTTC. Its product reads: CASSFSTGTLSNEQFF. Reference TRBV5-1 and TRBJ2-1 proteins supply the regions before and after the CDR3; the full variable domain is: KAGVTQTPRYLIKTRGQQVTLSCSPISGHRSVSWYQQTPGQGLQFLFEYFSETQRNKGNFPGRFSGRQFSNSRSEMNVSTLELGDSALYLCASSFSTGTLSNEQFFGPGTRLTVL.